These T cell receptor beta chains were read from a single sample in a study of blood T cell repertoires in COVID-19. TCRdb keeps only in-frame clones here, not all; method: immunoSEQ multiplex PCR. The data contain roughly 370,000 clones, around 87% of them singletons. The sample was PBMCs or T cells enriched from blood (not recorded which). The receptors derive from a woman between 50 and 59 years old who had recovered from COVID-19. Each CDR3 is given without its conserved first and last residue. Fields, in order: V gene, CDR3 protein.

v_call: TRBV5-6; cdr3_aa: ASSYGAEAF
v_call: TRBV12-3/TRBV12-4; cdr3_aa: ASSFSGLEAF
v_call: TRBV3-1/TRBV3-2; cdr3_aa: ASSGQEKAGAYT
v_call: TRBV2; cdr3_aa: ASRETGGLYGYT
v_call: TRBV19; cdr3_aa: ASGTAGQRDYGYT
v_call: TRBV2; cdr3_aa: ATEFRQYGYT
v_call: TRBV21-1; cdr3_aa: ASSNPGTGSSQESAYEQY
v_call: TRBV10-3; cdr3_aa: AISEGGAGEKLF
v_call: TRBV7-2; cdr3_aa: ASILDRYSTDTQY
v_call: TRBV5-1; cdr3_aa: ASRGETEAF
v_call: TRBV6-5; cdr3_aa: ASSYSTAQETQY
v_call: TRBV28; cdr3_aa: ASSLWGGAESYEQY
v_call: TRBV27; cdr3_aa: ASSFLSGANVLT
v_call: TRBV28; cdr3_aa: ASSTGTSFRETQY
v_call: TRBV30; cdr3_aa: AWSGAVYEQY
v_call: TRBV16; cdr3_aa: ASSPTGFRVNIQY
v_call: TRBV4-1; cdr3_aa: ASSQGTSGGPVGEQF
v_call: TRBV27; cdr3_aa: ASSSWHQNTEAF
v_call: TRBV19; cdr3_aa: ASKLGQGIEKLF